The source of this T cell receptor (beta chain) is a study of blood T cell repertoires in COVID-19. Under the authors' procedure: Scientists estimated how many nucleated cells there were by amplifying reference gene primers. Here immunoSEQ multiplex PCR was the method, and the copy in TCRdb shows in-frame clones only, minus some. V, J and clone size derive from that table, while D and trimming were established from the DNA sequence. The profile shows more than 200,000 clones, around 89% of them singletons. The CDR3 has 16 residues. J was trimmed by 6 bases and V by 5 bases; bases with no gene match: 9. Germline values: CDR1 SGHTA, CDR2 FQGNSA.

The chain combines TRBV7-2 with TRBJ2-2, with 10 positions matching TRBD2. The clonotype was recovered from a man in his sixties or seventies with acute or convalescent COVID-19. The specimen sequenced was peripheral blood. As DNA, the CDR3 is TGTGCCAGCAGCCAGAGCGGGAGGGCCGTTTCCGGGGAGCTGTTTTTT. Encoded protein: CASSQSGRAVSGELFF. The whole variable domain, filled in from reference TRBV7-2 and TRBJ2-2, reads GAGVSQSPSNKVTEKGKDVELRCDPISGHTALYWYRQSLGQGLEFLIYFQGNSAPDKSGLPSDRFSAERTGGSVSTLTIQRTQQEDSAVYLCASSQSGRAVSGELFFGEGSRLTVL.